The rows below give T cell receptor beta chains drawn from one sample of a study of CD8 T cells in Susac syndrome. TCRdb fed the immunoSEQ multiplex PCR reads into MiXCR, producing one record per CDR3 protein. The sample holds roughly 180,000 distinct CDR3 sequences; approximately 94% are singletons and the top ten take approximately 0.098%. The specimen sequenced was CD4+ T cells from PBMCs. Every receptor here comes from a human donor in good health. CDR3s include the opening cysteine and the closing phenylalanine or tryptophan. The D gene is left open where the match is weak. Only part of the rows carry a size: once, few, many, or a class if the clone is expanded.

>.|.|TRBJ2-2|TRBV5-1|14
CASSPLMNTGELFF
TGCGCCAGCAGCCCCCTAATGAACACCGGGGAGCTGTTTTTT
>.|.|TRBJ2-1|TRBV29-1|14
CSVSGLVPGDEQFF
TGCAGCGTCTCCGGACTTGTTCCGGGCGATGAGCAGTTCTTC
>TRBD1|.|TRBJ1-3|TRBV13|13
CASSSTGYNTIYF
TGTGCCAGCAGCTCGACAGGGTACAACACCATATATTTT
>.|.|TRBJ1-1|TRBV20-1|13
CSASTGWNTEAFF
TGCAGTGCTAGTACCGGCTGGAACACTGAAGCTTTCTTT
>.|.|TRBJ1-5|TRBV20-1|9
CRLNQPQHF
TGCAGGCTCAATCAGCCCCAGCATTTT
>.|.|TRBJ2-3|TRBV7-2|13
CASEKGGTDTQYF
TGTGCCAGCGAGAAGGGGGGCACAGATACGCAGTATTTT
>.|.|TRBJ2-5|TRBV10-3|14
CAISPAGRQETQYF
TGTGCCATCAGTCCGGCGGGTCGCCAAGAGACCCAGTACTTC
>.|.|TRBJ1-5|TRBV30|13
CAWSAGRNQPQHF
TGTGCCTGGAGTGCAGGGAGAAACCAGCCCCAGCATTTT
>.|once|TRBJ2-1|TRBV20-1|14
CSASTGNGNNEQFF
TGCAGTGCTAGTACCGGGAATGGGAACAATGAGCAGTTCTTC
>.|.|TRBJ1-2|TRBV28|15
CASSGDDTLNYGYTF
TGTGCCAGCAGTGGGGATGACACCCTAAACTATGGCTACACCTTC
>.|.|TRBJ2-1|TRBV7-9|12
CASTLGRNEQFF
TGTGCCAGCACCCTGGGCCGCAATGAGCAGTTCTTC
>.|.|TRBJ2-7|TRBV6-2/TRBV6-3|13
CASSYASSYEQYF
TGTGCCAGCAGTTACGCCTCATCCTACGAGCAGTACTTC
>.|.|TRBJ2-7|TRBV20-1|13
CSANRGLAYEQYF
TGCAGTGCTAATCGGGGGCTGGCCTACGAGCAGTACTTC
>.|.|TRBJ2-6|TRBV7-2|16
CASSIGPGSGANVLTF
TGTGCCAGCAGCATCGGACCTGGATCTGGGGCCAACGTCCTGACTTTC
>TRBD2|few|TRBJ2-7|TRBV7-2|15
CASSLRASGRYEQYF
TGTGCCAGCAGCTTAAGGGCTAGCGGGAGGTACGAGCAGTACTTC
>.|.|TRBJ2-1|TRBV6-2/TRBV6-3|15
CASRPASRPLNEQFF
TGTGCCAGCAGACCGGCTAGCAGACCCCTCAATGAGCAGTTCTTC
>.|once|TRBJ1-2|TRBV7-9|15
CASRNKDRMDYGYTF
TGTGCCAGCAGAAATAAGGACCGGATGGACTATGGCTACACCTTC